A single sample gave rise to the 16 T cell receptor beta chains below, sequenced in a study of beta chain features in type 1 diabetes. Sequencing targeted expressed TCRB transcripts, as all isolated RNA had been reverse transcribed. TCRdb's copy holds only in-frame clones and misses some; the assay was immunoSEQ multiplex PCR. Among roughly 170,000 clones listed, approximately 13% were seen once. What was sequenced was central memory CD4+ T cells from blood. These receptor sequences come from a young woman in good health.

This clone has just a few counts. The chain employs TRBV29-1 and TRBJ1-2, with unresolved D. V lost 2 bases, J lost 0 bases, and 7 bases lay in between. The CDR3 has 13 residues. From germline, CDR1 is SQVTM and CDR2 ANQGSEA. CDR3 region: CSVETGANYGYTF. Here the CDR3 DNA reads TGCAGCGTTGAAACCGGGGCTAACTATGGCTACACCTTC.

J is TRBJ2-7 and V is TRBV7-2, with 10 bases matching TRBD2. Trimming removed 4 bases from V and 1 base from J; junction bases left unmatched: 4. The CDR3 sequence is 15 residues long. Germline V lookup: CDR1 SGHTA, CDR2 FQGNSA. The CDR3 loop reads CASSYTSGTSYEQYF. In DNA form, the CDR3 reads TGTGCCAGCAGCTACACTAGCGGGACTTCCTACGAGCAGTACTTC.

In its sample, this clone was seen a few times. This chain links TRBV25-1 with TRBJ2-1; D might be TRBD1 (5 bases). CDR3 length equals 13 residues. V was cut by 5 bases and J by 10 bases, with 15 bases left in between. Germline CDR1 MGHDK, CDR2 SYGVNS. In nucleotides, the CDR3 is TGTGCCAGCAGTATTGGCAGGTCAGGGGAGCAGTTCTTC. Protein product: CASSIGRSGEQFF.

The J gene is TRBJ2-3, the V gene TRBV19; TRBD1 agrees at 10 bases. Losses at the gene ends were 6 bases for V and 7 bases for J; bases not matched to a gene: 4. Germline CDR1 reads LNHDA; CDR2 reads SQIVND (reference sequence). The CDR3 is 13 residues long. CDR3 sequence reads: CASRGDRGHTQYF. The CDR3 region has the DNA TGTGCCAGTAGGGGCGACAGGGGGCATACGCAGTATTTT.

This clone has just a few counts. CDR3 loop: CASSKAPGQYEQYF. The CDR3 coding sequence is TGTGCCAGTAGTAAGGCACCGGGACAGTACGAGCAGTACTTC. The chain recombines TRBV19 with TRBJ2-7, with 7 bases fitting TRBD1. Losses at the gene ends were 4 bases for V and 4 bases for J; bases not matched to a gene: 7. CDR1 LNHDA and CDR2 SQIVND come from the germline V gene (reference sequence). CDR3 size: 14 residues. Full variable domain (missing parts from reference TRBV19 and TRBJ2-7): DGGITQSPKYLFRKEGQNVTLSCEQNLNHDAMYWYRQDPGQGLRLIYYSQIVNDFQKGDIAEGYSVSREKKESFPLTVTSAQKNPTAFYLCASSKAPGQYEQYFGPGTRLTVT.

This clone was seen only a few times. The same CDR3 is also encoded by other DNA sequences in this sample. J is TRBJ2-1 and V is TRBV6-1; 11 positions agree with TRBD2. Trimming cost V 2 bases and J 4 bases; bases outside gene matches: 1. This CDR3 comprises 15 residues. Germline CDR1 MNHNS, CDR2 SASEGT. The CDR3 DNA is TGTGCCAGCAGTGAACTAGCGGGAGGATACAATGAGCAGTTCTTC. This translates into CASSELAGGYNEQFF.

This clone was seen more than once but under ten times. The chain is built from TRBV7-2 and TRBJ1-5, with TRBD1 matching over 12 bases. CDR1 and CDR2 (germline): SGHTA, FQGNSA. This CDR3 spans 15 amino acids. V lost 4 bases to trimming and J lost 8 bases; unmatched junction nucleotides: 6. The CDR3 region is CASSSGDRGLEPQHF. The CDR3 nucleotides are TGTGCCAGCAGCTCCGGGGACAGGGGGCTAGAGCCCCAGCATTTT. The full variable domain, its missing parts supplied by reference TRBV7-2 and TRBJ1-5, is GAGVSQSPSNKVTEKGKDVELRCDPISGHTALYWYRQSLGQGLEFLIYFQGNSAPDKSGLPSDRFSAERTGGSVSTLTIQRTQQEDSAVYLCASSSGDRGLEPQHFGDGTRLSIL.

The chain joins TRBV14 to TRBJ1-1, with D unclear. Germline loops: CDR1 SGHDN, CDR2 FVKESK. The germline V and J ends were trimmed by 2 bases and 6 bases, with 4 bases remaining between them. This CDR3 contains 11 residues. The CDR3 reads CASSQRAEAFF. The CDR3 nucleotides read TGTGCCAGCAGCCAACGTGCTGAAGCTTTCTTT.

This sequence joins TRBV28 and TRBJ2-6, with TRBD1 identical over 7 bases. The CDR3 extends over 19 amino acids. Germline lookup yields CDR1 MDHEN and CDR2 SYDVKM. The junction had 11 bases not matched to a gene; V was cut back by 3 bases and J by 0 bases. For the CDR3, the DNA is TGTGCCAGCAGTTTGGGGCAAGGGGGCTCCTACTCTGGGGCCAACGTCCTGACTTTC. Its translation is CASSLGQGGSYSGANVLTF.

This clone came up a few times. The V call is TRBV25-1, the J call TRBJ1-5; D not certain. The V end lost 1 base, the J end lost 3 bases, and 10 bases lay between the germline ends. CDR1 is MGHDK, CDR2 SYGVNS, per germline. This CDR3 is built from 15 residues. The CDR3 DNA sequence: TGTGCCAGCAGTGAATCCCTCAGGCCCAATCAGCCCCAGCATTTT. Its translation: CASSESLRPNQPQHF.

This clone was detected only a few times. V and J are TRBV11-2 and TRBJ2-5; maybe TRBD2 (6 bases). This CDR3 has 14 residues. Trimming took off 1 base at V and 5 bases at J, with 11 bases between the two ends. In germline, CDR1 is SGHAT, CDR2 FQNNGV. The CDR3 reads CASSLGRLGETQYF. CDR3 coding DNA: TGTGCCAGCAGCTTAGGACGACTAGGGGAGACCCAGTACTTC.

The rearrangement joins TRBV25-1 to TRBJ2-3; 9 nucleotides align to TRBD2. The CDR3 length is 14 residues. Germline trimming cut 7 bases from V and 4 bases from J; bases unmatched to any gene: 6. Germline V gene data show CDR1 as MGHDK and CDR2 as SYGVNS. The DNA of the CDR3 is TGTGCCAGCACGGGGCTAGCGGGATCAGATACGCAGTATTTT. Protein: CASTGLAGSDTQYF.

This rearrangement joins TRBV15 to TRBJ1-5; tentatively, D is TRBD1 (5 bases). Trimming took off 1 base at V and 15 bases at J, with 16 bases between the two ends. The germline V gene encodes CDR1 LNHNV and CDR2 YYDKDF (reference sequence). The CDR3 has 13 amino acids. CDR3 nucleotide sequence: TGTGCCACCAGCAGAGTGGGGGGAGACAGAACGCATTTT. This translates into CATSRVGGDRTHF.

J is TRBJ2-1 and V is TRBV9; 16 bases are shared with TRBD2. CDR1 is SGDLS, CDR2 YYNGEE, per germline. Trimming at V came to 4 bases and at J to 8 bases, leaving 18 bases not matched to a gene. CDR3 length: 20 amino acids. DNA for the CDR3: TGTGCCAGCAGCTCCTTGCCGGGACTAGCGGGAGGGCCGTGGGGCGATGAGCAGTTCTTC. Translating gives CASSSLPGLAGGPWGDEQFF.

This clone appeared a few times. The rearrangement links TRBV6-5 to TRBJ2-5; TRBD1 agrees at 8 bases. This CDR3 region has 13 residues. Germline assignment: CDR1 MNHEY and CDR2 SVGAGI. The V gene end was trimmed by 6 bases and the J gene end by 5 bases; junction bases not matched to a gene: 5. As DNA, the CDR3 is TGTGCCAGCAGACGGACAGGGTTTGAGACCCAGTACTTC. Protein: CASRRTGFETQYF.

CDR3 nucleotides: TGTGCCAGCAGTGCCCACACAGGAGAGGTCGAGCAGTACTTC. Its translation is CASSAHTGEVEQYF. The rearrangement links TRBV6-5 to TRBJ2-7; D might be TRBD1 (5 bases). The CDR3 consists of 14 residues. Germline CDR1 and CDR2: MNHEY and SVGAGI. Deletions cut 5 bases from V and 6 bases from J, with 17 bases between.